The subject of this entry is one T cell receptor beta chain. These data are taken from a study of T cell changes during pregnancy in multiple sclerosis. Trimming removed 2 bases from V and 5 bases from J, with 16 bases in between. The CDR3 is made up of 16 amino acids. Germline lookup yields CDR1 SGHTA and CDR2 FQGNSA. Clones were read by immunoSEQ multiplex PCR, and TCRdb kept only the in-frame ones, dropping some. The data hold 55,000 to 65,000 clones, with 90% to 95% observed a single time. The sequence derives from a female donor with multiple sclerosis, enrolled in a pregnancy study. Sequences were derived from CD8+ T cells from peripheral blood mononuclear cells, sampled in the third trimester of pregnancy. J is TRBJ2-1 and V is TRBV7-2; D unresolved. The CDR3 spells CASSLLATNPNNEQFF. CDR3 bases: TGTGCCAGCAGCTTACTGGCAACCAACCCGAACAATGAGCAGTTCTTC.